The 5 T cell receptor beta chains reported below all come from one sample, sequenced in a study of CD8 T cells in Susac syndrome. RNA was extracted with the RNeasy kit, and a quantity of roughly 0.45 to 1 ug was reverse transcribed using random hexamers. TCRdb reprocessed the immunoSEQ multiplex PCR reads with MiXCR, giving one entry per CDR3 protein. This sample has over 200,000 distinct CDR3 sequences, with 95% found just once. Sequencing input: CD4+ T cells from PBMCs. The receptors originated from a human donor with multiple sclerosis.

The V gene is TRBV20-1, the J gene TRBJ2-4, with TRBD1 as a possible D gene (6 bases). Per germline, CDR1 DFQATT and CDR2 SNEGSKA (reference sequence). Trimming took off 2 bases at V and 6 bases at J, with 8 bases between the two ends. The CDR3 consists of 12 residues. The CDR3 nucleotides read TGCAGTGCTAGACAGGGGCCAAACATTCAGTACTTC. Translated: CSARQGPNIQYF.

The chain uses TRBV21-1 and TRBJ2-7; TRBD1 is the table's D call and was not checked against the DNA. TRBV21-1 is a recognized pseudogene. This CDR3 has 16 residues. The CDR3 DNA sequence: TGTGCCAGCAGCACTCGGGGGTGGATCGGTCCCTACGAGCAGTACGTC. The encoded protein is CASSTRGWIGPYEQYV.

A single count supports this clonotype. This sequence joins TRBV30 and TRBJ2-3; D possibly corresponds to TRBD1 (7 bases). The CDR3 is 15 residues long. Trimming removed 0 bases at V and 4 bases at J, with 14 bases between. CDR1 and CDR2 (germline): GTSNPN, SVGIG (reference sequence). CDR3 region: CAWSVGDREADTQYF. CDR3 bases: TGTGCCTGGAGTGTTGGAGACAGGGAGGCAGATACGCAGTATTTT.

The rearrangement links TRBV6-2 or TRBV6-3 to TRBJ2-5, with TRBD2 matching over 9 bases. CDR1 is MNHEY and CDR2 is SVGEGT in the germline V gene. The V and J ends lost 6 bases and 5 bases, in that order; junction bases with no gene match: 7. The CDR3 is made up of 14 amino acids. The CDR3 DNA reads as TGTGCCAGCAGCGATAGCGGGGGTGTTGAGACCCAGTACTTC. It specifies CASSDSGGVETQYF.

The genes are TRBV20-1 and TRBJ2-5; 8 bases align to TRBD1. CDR1 is DFQATT, CDR2 SNEGSKA, per germline (reference sequence). The CDR3 has 14 residues. Trimming cost V 2 bases and J 1 base; bases outside gene matches: 3. CDR3 sequence (DNA): TGCAGTGCTAGACTAGGACAGGGCCAAGAGACCCAGTACTTC. Amino acid sequence: CSARLGQGQETQYF.